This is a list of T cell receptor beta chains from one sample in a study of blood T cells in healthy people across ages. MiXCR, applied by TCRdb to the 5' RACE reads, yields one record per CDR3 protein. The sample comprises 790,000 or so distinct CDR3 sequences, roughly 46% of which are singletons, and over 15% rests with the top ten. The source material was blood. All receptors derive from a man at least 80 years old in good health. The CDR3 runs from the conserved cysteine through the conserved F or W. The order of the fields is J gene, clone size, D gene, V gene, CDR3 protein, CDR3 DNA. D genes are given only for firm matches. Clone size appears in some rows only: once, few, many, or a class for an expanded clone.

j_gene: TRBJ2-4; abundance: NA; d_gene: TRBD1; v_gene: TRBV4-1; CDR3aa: CASSLRADKGARAAKNIQYF; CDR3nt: TGCGCCAGCAGCCTAAGGGCTGATAAGGGGGCGAGGGCCGCCAAAAACATTCAGTACTTC
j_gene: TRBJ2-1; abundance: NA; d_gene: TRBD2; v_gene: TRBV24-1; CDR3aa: CATSEPLAGVTGNEQFF; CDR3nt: TGTGCCACCAGTGAGCCACTAGCGGGAGTTACGGGCAATGAGCAGTTCTTC
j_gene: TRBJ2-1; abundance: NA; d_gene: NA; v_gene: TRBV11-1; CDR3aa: CASSQMGNEQFF; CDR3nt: TGTGCCAGCAGCCAAATGGGCAATGAGCAGTTCTTC
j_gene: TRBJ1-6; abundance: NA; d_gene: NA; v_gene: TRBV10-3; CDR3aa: CAISESGVDGTSPLHF; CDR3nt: TGTGCCATCAGTGAGTCGGGGGTTGACGGAACTTCACCCCTCCACTTT
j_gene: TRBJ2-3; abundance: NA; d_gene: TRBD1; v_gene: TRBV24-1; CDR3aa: CATSDTRDSRTDTQYF; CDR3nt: TGTGCCACCAGTGATACCAGGGACAGTCGCACAGATACGCAGTATTTT
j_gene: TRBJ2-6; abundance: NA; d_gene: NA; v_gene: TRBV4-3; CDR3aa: CASSQEGERGANVLTF; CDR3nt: TGCGCCAGCAGCCAAGAGGGAGAAAGAGGGGCCAACGTCCTGACTTTC
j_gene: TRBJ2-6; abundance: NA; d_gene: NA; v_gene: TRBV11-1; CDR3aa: CASSGGSSGANVLTF; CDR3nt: TGTGCCAGCAGCGGGGGGAGCTCTGGGGCCAACGTCCTGACTTTC
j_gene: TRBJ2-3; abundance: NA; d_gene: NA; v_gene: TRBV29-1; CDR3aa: CSVEKAGAGADTQYF; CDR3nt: TGCAGCGTTGAAAAGGCAGGGGCGGGAGCAGATACGCAGTATTTT
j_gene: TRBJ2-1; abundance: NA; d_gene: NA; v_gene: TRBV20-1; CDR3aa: CSARGGFLGNEQFF; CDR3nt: TGCAGTGCTAGAGGAGGATTCTTGGGGAATGAGCAGTTCTTC
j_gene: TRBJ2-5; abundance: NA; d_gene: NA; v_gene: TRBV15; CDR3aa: CATSRLGEGNQETQYF; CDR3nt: TGTGCCACCAGCAGACTCGGTGAGGGGAACCAAGAGACCCAGTACTTC
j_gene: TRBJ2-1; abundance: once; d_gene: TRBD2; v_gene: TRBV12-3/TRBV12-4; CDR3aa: CASRRGARSLAERNEQFF; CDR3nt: TGTGCCAGCAGAAGAGGGGCCAGAAGCCTAGCGGAAAGGAATGAGCAGTTCTTC
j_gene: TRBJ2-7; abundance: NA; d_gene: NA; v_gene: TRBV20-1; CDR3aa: CGANTAGYRYEQYF; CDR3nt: TGCGGTGCTAATACGGCAGGGTATAGGTACGAGCAGTACTTC
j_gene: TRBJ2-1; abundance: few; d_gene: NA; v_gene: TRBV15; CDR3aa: CATSRDRAGDTIYNEQFF; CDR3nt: TGTGCCACCAGCAGAGATAGGGCAGGGGATACAATTTACAATGAGCAGTTCTTC
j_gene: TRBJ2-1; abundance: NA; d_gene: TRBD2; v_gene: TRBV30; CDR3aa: CAWRYWGTSRNEQFF; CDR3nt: TGTGCCTGGAGGTATTGGGGGACTAGCCGGAATGAGCAGTTCTTC
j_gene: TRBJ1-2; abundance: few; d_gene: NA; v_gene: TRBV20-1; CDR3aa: CSARDGLYGYTF; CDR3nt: TGCAGTGCTAGAGACGGGCTGTATGGCTACACCTTC
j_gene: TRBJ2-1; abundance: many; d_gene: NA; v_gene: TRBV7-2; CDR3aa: CASSLEVLQVNEQFF; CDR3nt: TGTGCCAGCAGCTTAGAAGTCTTGCAAGTCAATGAGCAGTTCTTC
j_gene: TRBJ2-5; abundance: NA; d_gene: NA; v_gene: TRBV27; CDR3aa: CASSLFPGEETQYF; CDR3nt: TGTGCCAGCAGTTTATTTCCAGGGGAGGAGACCCAGTACTTC
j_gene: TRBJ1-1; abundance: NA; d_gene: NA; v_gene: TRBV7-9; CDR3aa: CASSPHRNREVETEAFF; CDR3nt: TGTGCCAGCAGCCCTCACCGTAACAGGGAGGTTGAAACTGAAGCTTTCTTT
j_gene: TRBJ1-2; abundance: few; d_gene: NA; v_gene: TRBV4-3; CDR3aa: CASSPEGVGKIYGYTF; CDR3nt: TGCGCCAGCAGCCCTGAAGGGGTTGGGAAAATCTATGGCTACACCTTC
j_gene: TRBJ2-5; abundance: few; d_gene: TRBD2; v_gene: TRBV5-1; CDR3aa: CASSLTLAEQETQYF; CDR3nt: TGCGCCAGCAGCTTGACGCTAGCGGAGCAAGAGACCCAGTACTTC
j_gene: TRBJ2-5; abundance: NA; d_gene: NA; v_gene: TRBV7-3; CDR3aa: CASSLNGGVQETQYF; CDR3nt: TGTGCCAGCAGCTTAAATGGCGGGGTTCAAGAGACCCAGTACTTC
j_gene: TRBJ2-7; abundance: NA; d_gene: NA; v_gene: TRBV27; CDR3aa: CASSITHAYEQYF; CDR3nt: TGTGCCAGCAGTATCACGCACGCCTACGAGCAGTACTTC
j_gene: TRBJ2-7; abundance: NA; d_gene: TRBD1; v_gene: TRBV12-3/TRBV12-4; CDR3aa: CASSSRTGTHEQYF; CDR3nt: TGTGCCAGCAGTTCGAGGACAGGGACCCACGAGCAGTACTTC
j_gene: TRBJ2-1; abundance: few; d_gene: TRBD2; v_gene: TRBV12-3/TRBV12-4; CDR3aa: CASRGVGLAGYNEQFF; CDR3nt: TGTGCCAGCCGCGGGGTCGGACTAGCGGGATACAATGAGCAGTTCTTC
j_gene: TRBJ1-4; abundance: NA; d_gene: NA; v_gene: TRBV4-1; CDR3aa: CASSQVRGPKSTNEKLFF; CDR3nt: TGCGCCAGCAGCCAAGTGAGGGGTCCAAAATCAACTAATGAAAAACTGTTTTTT
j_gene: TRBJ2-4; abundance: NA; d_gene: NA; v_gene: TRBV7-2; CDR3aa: CASSSGSLEQYF; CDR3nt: TGTGCCAGCAGCTCCGGGTCTTTGGAGCAGTACTTC
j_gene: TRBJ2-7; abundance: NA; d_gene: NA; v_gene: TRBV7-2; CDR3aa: CASSRGSVSSYEQYF; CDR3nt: TGTGCCAGCAGCCGGGGTAGCGTAAGCTCCTACGAGCAGTACTTC
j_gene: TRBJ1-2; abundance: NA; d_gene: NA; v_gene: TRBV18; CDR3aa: CASSPPGAQDGYTF; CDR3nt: TGTGCCAGCTCACCTCCAGGGGCGCAGGATGGCTACACCTTC
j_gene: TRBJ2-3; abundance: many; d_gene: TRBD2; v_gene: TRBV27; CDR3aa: CAILPDSGRAYDTQYF; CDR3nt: TGTGCCATCCTACCAGATAGCGGGAGGGCCTATGATACGCAGTATTTT
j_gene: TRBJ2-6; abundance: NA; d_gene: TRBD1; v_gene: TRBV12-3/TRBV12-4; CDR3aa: CAGSRTGGSGANVLTF; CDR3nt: TGTGCCGGCAGTCGTACAGGGGGCTCTGGGGCCAACGTCCTGACTTTC
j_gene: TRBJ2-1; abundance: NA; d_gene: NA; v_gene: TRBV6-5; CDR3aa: CASSYTQGGPYNEQFF; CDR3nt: TGTGCCAGCAGTTACACACAGGGTGGGCCCTACAATGAGCAGTTCTTC
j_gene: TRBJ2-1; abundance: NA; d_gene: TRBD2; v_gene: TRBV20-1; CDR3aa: CSATELAGAYNEQFF; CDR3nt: TGCAGTGCTACAGAACTAGCGGGGGCCTACAATGAGCAGTTCTTC
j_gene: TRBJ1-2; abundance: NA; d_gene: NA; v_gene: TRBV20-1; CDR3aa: CSARDTREGVYGYTF; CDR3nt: TGCAGTGCTAGAGATACCCGGGAGGGGGTTTATGGCTACACCTTC
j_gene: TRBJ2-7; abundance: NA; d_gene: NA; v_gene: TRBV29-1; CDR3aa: CSVERASAEQYF; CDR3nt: TGCAGCGTTGAACGGGCTAGCGCCGAGCAGTACTTC
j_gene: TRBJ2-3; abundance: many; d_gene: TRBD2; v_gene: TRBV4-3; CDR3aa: CASSQEATSGDTQYF; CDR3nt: TGCGCCAGCAGCCAAGAGGCGACTAGCGGAGATACGCAGTATTTT
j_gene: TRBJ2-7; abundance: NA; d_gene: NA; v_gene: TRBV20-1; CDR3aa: CSARFLDGGSYEQYF; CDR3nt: TGCAGTGCTAGGTTTTTGGATGGAGGCTCCTACGAGCAGTACTTC
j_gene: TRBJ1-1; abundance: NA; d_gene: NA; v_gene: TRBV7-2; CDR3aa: CAGSLRAAMGEAFF; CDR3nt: TGTGCCGGCAGCTTACGGGCGGCAATGGGTGAAGCTTTCTTT
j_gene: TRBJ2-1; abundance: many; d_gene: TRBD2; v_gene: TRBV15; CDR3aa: CATSRDIGRAWSSYNEQFF; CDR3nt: TGTGCCACCAGCAGAGATATAGGGAGGGCCTGGAGCTCCTACAATGAGCAGTTCTTC
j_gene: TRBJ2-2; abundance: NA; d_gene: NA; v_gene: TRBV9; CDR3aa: CASSVAGVAGELFF; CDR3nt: TGTGCCAGCAGCGTAGCGGGAGTAGCCGGGGAGCTGTTTTTT
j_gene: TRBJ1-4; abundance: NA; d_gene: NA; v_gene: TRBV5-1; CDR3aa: CASSLFAGPNEKLFF; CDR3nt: TGCGCCAGCAGCTTGTTCGCAGGGCCTAATGAAAAACTGTTTTTT
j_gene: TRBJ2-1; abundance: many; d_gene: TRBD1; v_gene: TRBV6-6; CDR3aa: CASSYVGRGNEQFF; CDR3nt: TGTGCCAGCAGTTACGTGGGCAGGGGGAATGAGCAGTTCTTC
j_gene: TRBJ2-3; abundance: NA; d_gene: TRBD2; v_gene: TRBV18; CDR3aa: CASSPRTREGTQYF; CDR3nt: TGTGCCAGCTCACCGCGGACTAGGGAGGGTACGCAGTATTTT
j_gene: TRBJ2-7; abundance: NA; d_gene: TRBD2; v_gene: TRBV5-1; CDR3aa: CASSLVVQREREQYF; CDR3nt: TGCGCCAGCAGCTTGGTAGTGCAGCGGGAGCGTGAGCAGTACTTC
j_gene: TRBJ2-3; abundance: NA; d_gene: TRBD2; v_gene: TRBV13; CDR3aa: CASSLSRLAGATDTQYF; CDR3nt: TGTGCCAGCAGCTTATCCCGACTAGCGGGGGCGACAGATACGCAGTATTTT
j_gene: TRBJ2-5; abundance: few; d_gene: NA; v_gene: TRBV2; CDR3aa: CASSVAEETQYF; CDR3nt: TGTGCCAGCAGTGTGGCCGAGGAGACCCAGTACTTC
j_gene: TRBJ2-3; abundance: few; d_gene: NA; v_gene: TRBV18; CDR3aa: CASSQQTTDTQYF; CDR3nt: TGTGCCAGCTCACAACAGACCACAGATACGCAGTATTTT
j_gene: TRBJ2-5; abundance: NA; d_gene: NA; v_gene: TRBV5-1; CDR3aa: CASSSGAGGEETQYF; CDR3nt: TGCGCCAGCAGCTCGGGAGCAGGGGGAGAAGAGACCCAGTACTTC
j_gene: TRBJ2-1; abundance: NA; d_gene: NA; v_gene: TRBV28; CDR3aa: CASSLGFRHEQFF; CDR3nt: TGTGCCAGCAGTTTGGGATTTAGGCATGAGCAGTTCTTC
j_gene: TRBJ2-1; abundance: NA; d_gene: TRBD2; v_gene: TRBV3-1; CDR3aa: CASSTTPSGFSYNEQFF; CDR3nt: TGTGCCAGCAGCACTACCCCTAGCGGCTTCTCCTACAATGAGCAGTTCTTC
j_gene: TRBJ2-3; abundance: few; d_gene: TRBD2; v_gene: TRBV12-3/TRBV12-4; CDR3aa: CASRPGTSGRPRRSDTQYF; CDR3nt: TGTGCCAGCAGGCCTGGGACTAGCGGGAGGCCCCGGCGCTCAGATACGCAGTATTTT
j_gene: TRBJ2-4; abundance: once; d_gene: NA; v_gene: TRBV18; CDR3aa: CVSSPSDLGNIQYF; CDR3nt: TGTGTCAGCTCACCCAGCGACCTGGGAAACATTCAGTACTTC
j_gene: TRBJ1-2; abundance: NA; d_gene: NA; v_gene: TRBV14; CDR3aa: CASSETGPINYGYTF; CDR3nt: TGTGCCAGCAGCGAGACAGGACCGATTAACTATGGCTACACCTTC
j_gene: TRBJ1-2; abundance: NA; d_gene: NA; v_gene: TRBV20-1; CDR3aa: CSANGQSYGYTF; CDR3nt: TGCAGTGCTAACGGACAGTCCTATGGCTACACCTTC
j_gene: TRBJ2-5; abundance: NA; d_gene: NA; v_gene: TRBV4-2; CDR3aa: CASSQGDFQETQYF; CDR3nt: TGTGCCAGCAGCCAGGGGGACTTCCAAGAGACCCAGTACTTC
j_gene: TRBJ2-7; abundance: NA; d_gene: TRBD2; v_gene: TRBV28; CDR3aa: CASSLGTSVDEQYF; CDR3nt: TGTGCCAGCAGCCTCGGGACTAGCGTAGACGAGCAGTACTTC
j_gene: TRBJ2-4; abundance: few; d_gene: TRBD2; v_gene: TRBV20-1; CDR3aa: CSAAREEMEQYF; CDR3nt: TGCAGTGCGGCCCGGGAGGAAATGGAGCAGTACTTC